The TCR beta chain under discussion was sequenced for a study of OX40 agonist ivuxolimab in advanced cancers. About the investigation overall: Ivuxolimab was an agonistic, fully human IgG2 monoclonal antibody directed against OX40 (CD134), a costimulatory receptor. Intravenous ivuxolimab was administered to patients every 2 weeks at six dose levels: 0.01, 0.1, 0.3, 1.5, 3 and 10 mg/kg. Of the 50 or so patients in dose escalation, some 20 had hepatocellular carcinoma, about 15 had melanoma, 9 had renal cell carcinoma and 9 had head and neck cancer. In the dose-escalation cohort, around four fifths of patients were male, and the mean age was 60 years with a range of roughly 23 to 79. Prior anti-PD-1, anti-PD-L1 or anti-CTLA-4 therapy was permitted, and approximately 42% of dose-escalation patients had received checkpoint inhibitors. Partial responses occurred in three dose-escalation patients, of whom one had hepatocellular carcinoma and two had cutaneous melanoma. The purpose of peripheral TCRbeta sequencing was to test whether ivuxolimab changed TCR sequence diversity and led to clonal T-cell expansion. The paper covers the monotherapy dose-escalation part of the phase I ivuxolimab trial, which included N of about 56 patients.

Patients with autoimmune disease history or receiving systemic immunosuppression were excluded from the trial. In every dose cohort, peripheral blood was drawn for TCR sequencing at baseline, cycle 4 day 1, and cycle 7 day 1. The samples were drawn from a first-in-human, open-label, multicenter phase I dose-escalation trial of ivuxolimab. The trial enrolled adults with locally advanced or metastatic head and neck squamous cell, hepatocellular, melanoma or renal cell carcinoma. Before TCR sequencing, CD4+ T cells and CD8+ T cells from peripheral blood were sorted into separate populations. A note on this clone: Its antigen is unknown. One base away there is no much larger clone; base qualities are not given.

Genomic DNA was extracted from sorted cells for sequencing of the TCRbeta CDR3 region. The immunoSEQ Assay was used for sequencing of TCRbeta CDR3 regions. TCRdb carries this immuneACCESS record with in-frame sequences only. Its versions omit some clonotypes, under half of them owing to an unresolved V gene in the studies checked, with the rest unexplained. The sample table holds 100,000 to 120,000 clones, of which around nine tenths were seen once. The ten biggest clones cover around 0.27% of the sample. From cysteine to phenylalanine, the CDR3 is 15 amino acids long. Kept here is only the CDR3 DNA, which spans 45 bases and is read in frame from base 1. From V the trimming removes 5 bases and from J it removes 5 bases, while the gene matches leave 6 bases of the junction unaccounted for. From a lookup of the germline V gene, CDR1 and CDR2 are SNHLY and FYNNEI. The paper's findings and limits, for the study overall: Partial responders in the 0.1-3.0 mg/kg groups had among the lowest normalized peripheral clonal expansion, especially among CD8+ T cells. After ivuxolimab, CD8+ T cells had more expanded clones than CD4+ T cells on average. At doses of 0.1 to 3.0 mg/kg, clonal expansion of both CD4+ and CD8+ T cells in blood was seen between baseline and week 6. Which antigens the clonally expanded peripheral T cells were specific for was not determined. Low levels of normalized T-cell clonal expansion were also shown by some nonresponding patients.

This material consisted of CD4+ or CD8+ T cells sorted from blood, taken in a trial of the OX40 agonist ivuxolimab. The receptor was isolated from an adult with an advanced solid tumor such as melanoma, head and neck, liver or kidney cancer. The chain links TRBV2 with TRBJ1-3, and 10 junctional nucleotides match TRBD1. The DNA is as follows: TGTGCCAGCAGTTGGGGACAGGGGCTTAGAAACACCATATATTTT. This gives the protein CASSWGQGLRNTIYF.